These 7 T cell receptor beta chains were sequenced from one sample in a study of cytomegalovirus exposure and HLA in healthy donors. Use of 60 Vbeta and 13 Jbeta primers characterized the PCR. Here immunoSEQ multiplex PCR was the method, and the copy in TCRdb shows in-frame clones only, minus some. The table records approximately 110,000 clones, 74% of them present only once. Sequences were obtained from PBMCs. These receptors all stem from a woman between 45 and 65 years old in good health and CMV-seropositive.

The chain combines TRBV5-8 with TRBJ2-5; no clear D. TRBJ2-7 matches the DNA end more closely, so the J call is doubtful. Germline V gene lookup returns CDR1 SGHTS and CDR2 YDEGEE. The CDR3 loop spans 12 amino acids. The CDR3 loop is CASSFGNYEQYF. In DNA form, the CDR3 reads TGTGCCAGCAGCTTCGGAAACTACGAGCAGTACTTC.

The chain couples TRBV7-9 to TRBJ2-5; TRBD1 agrees at 9 bases. The CDR3 sequence is 15 residues long. V shed 3 bases, J shed 5 bases, and the junction held 7 bases outside the gene matches. Germline-derived CDR1 and CDR2 are SEHNR and FQNEAQ (reference sequence). The CDR3 sequence is CASSFGTGPSETQYF. The CDR3, as DNA: TGTGCCAGCAGCTTCGGGACAGGGCCTTCGGAGACCCAGTACTTC.

The rearrangement links TRBV9 to TRBJ1-5; perhaps TRBD1 as D (6 bases). Germline CDR1 SGDLS, CDR2 YYNGEE. CDR3 length: 14 residues. V shed 3 bases and J shed 3 bases, with 10 bases lying between them. The CDR3 DNA sequence: TGTGCCAGCAGCGCGACAGGATACAATCAGCCCCAGCATTTT. The encoded protein is CASSATGYNQPQHF.

The chain employs TRBV7-6 and TRBJ2-7, with TRBD1 as a possible D gene (6 bases). CDR1 is SGHVS and CDR2 is FNYEAQ in the germline V gene. The germline V and J ends were trimmed by 1 base and 1 base, with 14 bases remaining between them. CDR3 size: 16 residues. The CDR3 loop is CASSLEHRVASYEQYF. DNA for the CDR3: TGTGCCAGCAGCTTAGAGCACAGGGTAGCATCCTACGAGCAGTACTTC. Complete variable domain (other parts from reference TRBV7-6 and TRBJ2-7): GAGVSQSPRYKVTKRGQDVALRCDPISGHVSLYWYRQALGQGPEFLTYFNYEAQQDKSGLPNDRFSAERPEGSISTLTIQRTEQRDSAMYRCASSLEHRVASYEQYFGPGTRLTVT.

There are a few counts of this clone. The gene calls are TRBV25-1 and TRBJ2-3; D is perhaps TRBD1 (6 bases). V gave up 9 bases and J gave up 4 bases, with 11 bases separating them. Germline CDR1 reads MGHDK; CDR2 reads SYGVNS. The CDR3 runs to 12 residues. In DNA form, the CDR3 reads TGTGCCAGTCTACAGGGTGCAGATACGCAGTATTTT. Its protein is CASLQGADTQYF.

This clone has a handful of counts. The chain carries TRBV27 and TRBJ2-5; D may be TRBD2 (5 bases). Trimming removed 2 bases from V and 7 bases from J, with 14 bases in between. Germline CDR1 is MNHEY and CDR2 is SMNVEV (reference sequence). This CDR3 is 14 amino acids long. The CDR3 sequence: CASSLKITRGTQYF. For the CDR3, the DNA is TGTGCCAGCAGTTTAAAAATAACACGGGGGACCCAGTACTTC.

The CDR3 region is CASSPQGLKYTGELFF. CDR3 nucleotide sequence: TGTGCCAGCTCACCACAGGGGCTAAAGTACACCGGGGAGCTGTTTTTT. This chain joins TRBV18 and TRBJ2-2; D is possibly TRBD1 (5 bases). V was clipped by 1 base and J by 3 bases, with 12 bases between them. CDR3 length: 16 residues. Per the germline V gene, CDR1 is KGHSH and CDR2 is LQKENI. The whole variable domain, filled in from reference TRBV18 and TRBJ2-2, reads NAGVMQNPRHLVRRRGQEARLRCSPMKGHSHVYWYRQLPEEGLKFMVYLQKENIIDESGMPKERFSAEFPKEGPSILRIQQVVRGDSAAYFCASSPQGLKYTGELFFGEGSRLTVL.